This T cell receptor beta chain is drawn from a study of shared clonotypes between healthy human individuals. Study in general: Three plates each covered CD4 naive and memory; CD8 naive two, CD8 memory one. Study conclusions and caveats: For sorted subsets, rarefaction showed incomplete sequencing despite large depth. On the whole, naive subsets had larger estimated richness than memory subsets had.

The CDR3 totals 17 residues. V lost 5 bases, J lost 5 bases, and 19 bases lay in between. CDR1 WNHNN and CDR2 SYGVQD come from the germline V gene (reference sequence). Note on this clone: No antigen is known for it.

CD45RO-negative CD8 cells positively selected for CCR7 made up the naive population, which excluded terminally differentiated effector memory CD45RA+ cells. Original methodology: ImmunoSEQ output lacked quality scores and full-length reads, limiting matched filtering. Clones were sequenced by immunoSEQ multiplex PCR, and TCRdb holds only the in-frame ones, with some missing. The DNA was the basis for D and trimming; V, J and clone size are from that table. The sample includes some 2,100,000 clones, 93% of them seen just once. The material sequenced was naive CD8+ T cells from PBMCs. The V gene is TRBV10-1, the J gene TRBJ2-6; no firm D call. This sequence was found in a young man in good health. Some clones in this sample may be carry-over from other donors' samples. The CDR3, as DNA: TGCGCCAGCAGTAGGAACGACGCACAAAGTCGGGCCAACGTCCTGACTTTC. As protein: CASSRNDAQSRANVLTF.